Listed below are T cell receptor beta chains from one sample, sequenced in a study of cytomegalovirus exposure and HLA in healthy donors. Sequencing used immunoSEQ multiplex PCR; TCRdb keeps in-frame clones, though not all of them. This table has approximately 150,000 clones, 70% to 80% appearing once. The sequenced sample consisted of PBMCs. The receptor set was obtained from a woman between 40 and 50 years old in good health and CMV-seropositive. The conserved cysteine and the conserved F or W are not part of the CDR3 here. Each record gives: J gene, V gene, CDR3 protein.

j_gene: TRBJ1-1; v_gene: TRBV4-1; CDR3aa: ASSQEAPTTGGDTEAF
j_gene: TRBJ1-2; v_gene: TRBV6-5; CDR3aa: ASRESGAHGYT
j_gene: TRBJ1-3; v_gene: TRBV15; CDR3aa: ATSIDRTGNTIY
j_gene: TRBJ2-5; v_gene: TRBV7-9; CDR3aa: ASSFTSGAQETQY
j_gene: TRBJ2-1; v_gene: TRBV7-9; CDR3aa: ASSSPHTEGHEQF
j_gene: TRBJ1-2; v_gene: TRBV30; CDR3aa: AWKVPRFTGANYGYT
j_gene: TRBJ2-7; v_gene: TRBV23-1; CDR3aa: ASSHPDTNRSSYEQY
j_gene: TRBJ2-7; v_gene: TRBV6-1; CDR3aa: ASSRDRGYEQY
j_gene: TRBJ2-7; v_gene: TRBV12-2; CDR3aa: ASRLGRGRCHEQY
j_gene: TRBJ1-2; v_gene: TRBV6-5; CDR3aa: ASSYSGQGSYGYT
j_gene: TRBJ2-4; v_gene: TRBV4-1; CDR3aa: ASSPYPKTEIAKNIQY
j_gene: TRBJ2-4; v_gene: TRBV14; CDR3aa: ASDSFASKNIQY
j_gene: TRBJ2-5; v_gene: TRBV11-2; CDR3aa: ASSRTQAEETQY
j_gene: TRBJ2-1; v_gene: TRBV6-1; CDR3aa: ASSEAETSGF
j_gene: TRBJ2-4; v_gene: TRBV21-1; CDR3aa: ASFLGNIQY
j_gene: TRBJ1-5; v_gene: TRBV21-1; CDR3aa: ASSNPETGGPQQPQH
j_gene: TRBJ2-3; v_gene: TRBV4-2; CDR3aa: ASSGLAGGTTDTQY
j_gene: TRBJ2-3; v_gene: TRBV28; CDR3aa: ASSSSQTSGRAVRRDTQY
j_gene: TRBJ2-7; v_gene: TRBV30; CDR3aa: AWTGLAGVHEQY
j_gene: TRBJ1-1; v_gene: TRBV9; CDR3aa: ASSVGLDFGRNTEAF
j_gene: TRBJ2-7; v_gene: TRBV28; CDR3aa: ASSSGTSGRAEQY
j_gene: TRBJ2-7; v_gene: TRBV27; CDR3aa: ASSLSGGVYEQY
j_gene: TRBJ2-1; v_gene: TRBV27; CDR3aa: ASGGATSPHNEQF
j_gene: TRBJ2-5; v_gene: TRBV5-4; CDR3aa: ASSTGLLEQETQY
j_gene: TRBJ2-3; v_gene: TRBV7-3; CDR3aa: ASSLGQGTDTQY
j_gene: TRBJ2-7; v_gene: TRBV10-3; CDR3aa: AISGTSGRSPYEQY
j_gene: TRBJ2-5; v_gene: TRBV28; CDR3aa: ASSPAGLAGYGTQY
j_gene: TRBJ2-7; v_gene: TRBV29-1; CDR3aa: SVENRASSYEQY
j_gene: TRBJ2-1; v_gene: TRBV7-9; CDR3aa: ASSFSGTSGNNEQF
j_gene: TRBJ2-1; v_gene: TRBV6-1; CDR3aa: ASSEAQGSYNEQF
j_gene: TRBJ2-1; v_gene: TRBV5-1; CDR3aa: ASSWSSSRGEQF
j_gene: TRBJ2-7; v_gene: TRBV19; CDR3aa: ASSGTGGDEQY
j_gene: TRBJ2-5; v_gene: TRBV7-8; CDR3aa: ASSLDSQETQY
j_gene: TRBJ2-1; v_gene: TRBV6-4; CDR3aa: ASSVHHSYNEQF
j_gene: TRBJ2-2; v_gene: TRBV9; CDR3aa: ASSVELAGGGELF
j_gene: TRBJ2-2; v_gene: TRBV5-4; CDR3aa: ASSLTSGKTGELF
j_gene: TRBJ1-1; v_gene: TRBV5-4; CDR3aa: ASSDSRGQYKAF
j_gene: TRBJ2-5; v_gene: TRBV19; CDR3aa: ASSIVSQETQY
j_gene: TRBJ2-2; v_gene: TRBV6-1; CDR3aa: ASISGGTAGELF
j_gene: TRBJ1-5; v_gene: TRBV27; CDR3aa: ASQGVGQPQH
j_gene: TRBJ2-1; v_gene: TRBV28; CDR3aa: ASSSLWVAERSYNEQF
j_gene: TRBJ2-3; v_gene: TRBV4-2; CDR3aa: ASNHVLEGTDTQY
j_gene: TRBJ2-1; v_gene: TRBV5-5; CDR3aa: ASSLEGDNEQF
j_gene: TRBJ1-5; v_gene: TRBV5-1; CDR3aa: ASSPTGPSQPQH
j_gene: TRBJ2-7; v_gene: TRBV7-9; CDR3aa: ASSFIGSGAYEQY
j_gene: TRBJ1-5; v_gene: TRBV28; CDR3aa: ASRSQGVSNQPQH
j_gene: TRBJ1-1; v_gene: TRBV28; CDR3aa: ASSLWGADSSNTEAF
j_gene: TRBJ2-2; v_gene: TRBV5-8; CDR3aa: ASSLDGGLRTGELF
j_gene: TRBJ2-5; v_gene: TRBV29-1; CDR3aa: SVAGTQYQETQY
j_gene: TRBJ2-7; v_gene: TRBV5-1; CDR3aa: ASSLDRQGGTYEQY
j_gene: TRBJ2-7; v_gene: TRBV19; CDR3aa: ASSRDTLYEQY
j_gene: TRBJ1-4; v_gene: TRBV27; CDR3aa: ASSPGAGKGTNEKLF
j_gene: TRBJ2-7; v_gene: TRBV11-3; CDR3aa: ASSSRQGTYEQY
j_gene: TRBJ2-5; v_gene: TRBV2; CDR3aa: ASTGGKRQETQY
j_gene: TRBJ2-7; v_gene: TRBV27; CDR3aa: ASSHNRPNRLTGLRHEQY
j_gene: TRBJ2-1; v_gene: TRBV20-1; CDR3aa: SARERNEQF
j_gene: TRBJ2-1; v_gene: TRBV12-5; CDR3aa: ASGKAGLPDNEQF